These 20 T cell receptor beta chains share one sample of origin, sequenced in a study of Graves' ophthalmopathy and Graves' hyperthyroidism. The TCR beta CDR3 regions underwent amplification from RNA transcripts. After a first-round RT-PCR with HTBI primers, a second-round multiplex PCR was run. TCRdb reprocessed the multiplex PCR reads with MiXCR, giving one entry per CDR3 protein. The table has tens of thousands of distinct CDR3 sequences, approximately 52% seen once. Source material: peripheral blood. Source of these receptors: an adult woman with Graves' ophthalmopathy.

Many counts were recorded for this clonotype. This sequence may be a read error, since a much larger clone differs from it by one base. J is TRBJ2-7 and V is TRBV19; tentative D call: TRBD2 (6 bases). The CDR3 sequence is 15 residues long. Germline CDR1 and CDR2: LNHDA and SQIVND (reference sequence). V gave up 1 base and J gave up 2 bases, with 12 bases separating them. The CDR3 DNA sequence: TGTGCCAGTAGTATAGTGGCGGGACCGGCCTACGAGCAGTACTTC. It specifies CASSIVAGPAYEQYF.

The V call is TRBV10-3, the J call TRBJ1-6, with D unresolved. The germline CDR1 and CDR2 sequences are ENHRY and SYGVKD. CDR3 size: 14 residues. V was trimmed by 6 bases and J by 10 bases, leaving 16 bases between them. CDR3 sequence reads: CAIRAWGGRSPLHF. The CDR3 bases are TGTGCCATCAGGGCCTGGGGAGGCAGATCACCCCTCCACTTT.

This clonotype was seen at least ten times. The chain combines TRBV12-3 or TRBV12-4 with TRBJ2-1; TRBD2 agrees at 10 bases. CDR3 size: 15 residues. V shed 9 bases and J 6 bases; nucleotides not matched to a gene: 11. CDR3 sequence reads: CASWWTSGPSNEQFF. The CDR3 region has the DNA TGTGCCAGTTGGTGGACTAGCGGACCTTCCAATGAGCAGTTCTTC.

This clonotype was detected only a few times. The CDR3 region is CASSPRESGGRARSNEQFF. The CDR3 coding sequence is TGTGCCAGCAGTCCAAGGGAGAGTGGCGGGAGGGCCCGATCAAATGAGCAGTTCTTC. The chain carries TRBV7-8 and TRBJ2-1; 9 nucleotides match TRBD2. Germline CDR1 and CDR2: SGHVS and FQNEAQ. The V gene end was trimmed by 6 bases and the J gene end by 7 bases; junction bases not matched to a gene: 22. There are 19 residues in the CDR3.

The J gene is TRBJ1-6, the V gene TRBV7-4; D remains unclear. Germline V gene data show CDR1 as SGHVT and CDR2 as SQSDAQ. This CDR3 is 13 amino acids long. With 5 bases removed from V and 6 bases from J, the gap between germline ends came to 8 bases. In nucleotides, the CDR3 is TGTGCCAGCAGCAGGCGGGGTAATTCACCCCTCCACTTT. Its translation is CASSRRGNSPLHF.

V gene TRBV7-2 combines with J gene TRBJ1-5, with D unresolved. CDR3 length: 17 residues. V shed 1 base and J shed 0 bases, with 13 bases lying between them. Germline lookup yields CDR1 SGHTA and CDR2 FQGNSA. The CDR3 region is CASSLGESIDSNQPQHF. DNA for the CDR3: TGTGCCAGCAGCTTAGGGGAGTCAATTGATAGCAATCAGCCCCAGCATTTT.

This clonotype has ten or more counts. The V call is TRBV6-1, the J call TRBJ1-6; 8 bases map to TRBD1. This CDR3 has 14 residues. Unmatched junction bases numbered 7, after V lost 10 bases and J lost 5 bases. Germline lookup yields CDR1 MNHNS and CDR2 SASEGT. CDR3 protein: CANGQGLNNSPLHF. The CDR3 DNA reads TGTGCCAACGGACAGGGCCTAAATAATTCACCCCTCCACTTT.

Remarks on this clonotype: A read error is likely, as this CDR3 ends without the conserved phenylalanine or tryptophan. Because the CDR3's place on the DNA is in doubt, the DNA is left out and the CDR3 is given as listed by TCRdb. This rearrangement joins TRBV7-9 to TRBJ2-5; the listed D gene, TRBD1, was not tested against the DNA. Germline V CDR1 and CDR2: SEHNR, FQNEAQ (reference sequence). Both ends counted, the CDR3 spans 14 residues. CDR3 protein: CASSPGGGGYTFGS.

This chain joins TRBV7-8 and TRBJ2-1; D possibly corresponds to TRBD2 (6 bases). Looked up from germline, CDR1 is SGHVS and CDR2 is FQNEAQ. This CDR3 spans 13 amino acids. V was shortened by 2 bases and J by 7 bases, with 9 bases between the two germline ends. CDR3 coding DNA: TGTGCCAGCAGCTTATGGGGGGATAATGAGCAGTTCTTC. Amino acid sequence: CASSLWGDNEQFF.

V gene TRBV9 combines with J gene TRBJ2-6, with a tentative D call TRBD2 (5 bases). Germline V gene lookup returns CDR1 SGDLS and CDR2 YYNGEE. V was trimmed by 0 bases and J by 2 bases, leaving 9 bases between them. The CDR3 runs 16 residues. CDR3 residues: CASSVDLRAGANVLTF. The CDR3, as DNA: TGTGCCAGCAGCGTAGACTTGAGGGCTGGGGCCAACGTCCTGACTTTC.

Note on this clonotype: One junction end does not reproduce the germline sequence, and a read error may be involved. This chain links TRBV6-5 with TRBJ1-1, with 7 bases matching TRBD1. The CDR3 loop spans 14 amino acids. Looked up from germline, CDR1 is MNHEY and CDR2 is SVGAGI. For the CDR3, the DNA is TGTGCCAGCGGTTACCCTACGGAACAGGGGACAACTTTCTTT. Residues: CASGYPTEQGTTFF.

V usage is TRBV11-2 and J usage is TRBJ2-3; TRBD2 aligns across 13 bases. With V trimmed by 4 bases and J by 11 bases, 9 bases remained unmatched. The CDR3 runs to 15 residues. CDR1 and CDR2 (germline): SGHAT, FQNNGV. DNA for the CDR3: TGTGCCAGCAGCTCCACTAGCGGGAGGGCTAATGAGCAGTATTTT. Protein product: CASSSTSGRANEQYF. The entire variable domain, with the rest obtained from reference TRBV11-2 and TRBJ2-3, is as follows: EAGVAQSPRYKIIEKRQSVAFWCNPISGHATLYWYQQILGQGPKLLIQFQNNGVVDDSQLPKDRFSAERLKGVDSTLKIQPAKLEDSAVYLCASSSTSGRANEQYFGPGTRLTVL.

This chain links TRBV20-1 with TRBJ2-7, with D possibly TRBD2 on 7 matching bases. The germline V gene has CDR1 DFQATT and CDR2 SNEGSKA (reference sequence). CDR3 length: 16 residues. Trimming pared 0 bases from V and 1 base from J, leaving 16 bases between. The CDR3 loop is CSARDGGGGESYEQYF. CDR3 bases: TGCAGTGCTAGAGACGGGGGCGGGGGAGAATCCTACGAGCAGTACTTC.

This sequence joins TRBV19 and TRBJ1-5; D remains unclear. CDR1 is LNHDA and CDR2 is SQIVND in the germline V gene (reference sequence). CDR3 length: 15 amino acids. Trimming removed 5 bases at V and 11 bases at J, with 22 bases between. CDR3 loop: CASSPTGGSQKTQHF. DNA of the CDR3: TGTGCCAGTAGTCCCACCGGAGGATCCCAGAAGACCCAGCATTTT. The full variable domain, its missing parts supplied by reference TRBV19 and TRBJ1-5, is DGGITQSPKYLFRKEGQNVTLSCEQNLNHDAMYWYRQDPGQGLRLIYYSQIVNDFQKGDIAEGYSVSREKKESFPLTVTSAQKNPTAFYLCASSPTGGSQKTQHFGDGTRLSIL.

The V and J genes are TRBV28 and TRBJ2-1; 11 positions agree with TRBD2. Unmatched junction bases numbered 7, after V lost 3 bases and J lost 9 bases. CDR3 length equals 15 residues. Germline CDR1 and CDR2: MDHEN and SYDVKM. The CDR3 protein is CASSFSGRASSEQFF. CDR3 sequence (DNA): TGTGCCAGCAGTTTTAGCGGGAGGGCCTCTAGTGAGCAGTTCTTC.

There are many counts of this clonotype. This chain links TRBV4-2 with TRBJ2-2, with 13 positions matching TRBD2. The V segment lost 6 bases and the J segment 3 bases; nucleotides outside the gene matches: 1. From germline, CDR1 is LGHNA and CDR2 YNFKEQ. The CDR3 contains 15 residues. DNA of the CDR3: TGTGCCAGCAGTGGACTAGCGGGAGACACCGGGGAGCTGTTTTTT. Translation: CASSGLAGDTGELFF.

This clonotype was counted ten times or more. The chain combines TRBV29-1 with TRBJ2-3; D remains ambiguous. V shed 1 base and J shed 2 bases, with 7 bases lying between them. CDR1 and CDR2 (germline): SQVTM, ANQGSEA. The CDR3 is made up of 13 amino acids. The CDR3 loop is CSVEGGPTDTQYF. The CDR3 DNA follows: TGCAGCGTTGAAGGCGGACCCACAGATACGCAGTATTTT.

This clonotype was observed at least ten times. This chain joins TRBV27 and TRBJ2-7, with D unresolved. Trimming pared 2 bases from V and 12 bases from J, leaving 11 bases between. The CDR3 runs to 11 residues. Germline V gives CDR1 MNHEY, CDR2 SMNVEV (reference sequence). The CDR3 sequence is CASSLGRVSYF. CDR3 DNA sequence: TGTGCCAGCAGTTTAGGAAGGGTGTCGTACTTC.

The genes are TRBV29-1 and TRBJ2-7, with 11 bases that match TRBD1. The CDR3 has 12 residues. In germline, CDR1 is SQVTM, CDR2 ANQGSEA. The V gene end was trimmed by 7 bases and the J gene end by 7 bases; junction bases not matched to a gene: 6. The CDR3 loop is CSAGQGVGEQYF. The CDR3 coding sequence is TGCAGCGCGGGACAGGGGGTTGGTGAGCAGTACTTC.

This chain joins TRBV5-1 and TRBJ2-7; unclear D gene. The CDR3 consists of 15 residues. Germline assignment: CDR1 SGHRS and CDR2 YFSETQ. The germline V and J ends were trimmed by 0 bases and 5 bases, with 15 bases remaining between them. CDR3 in amino acids: CASSLEADPGNEQYF. CDR3 bases: TGCGCCAGCAGCTTGGAGGCGGACCCGGGCAACGAGCAGTACTTC.